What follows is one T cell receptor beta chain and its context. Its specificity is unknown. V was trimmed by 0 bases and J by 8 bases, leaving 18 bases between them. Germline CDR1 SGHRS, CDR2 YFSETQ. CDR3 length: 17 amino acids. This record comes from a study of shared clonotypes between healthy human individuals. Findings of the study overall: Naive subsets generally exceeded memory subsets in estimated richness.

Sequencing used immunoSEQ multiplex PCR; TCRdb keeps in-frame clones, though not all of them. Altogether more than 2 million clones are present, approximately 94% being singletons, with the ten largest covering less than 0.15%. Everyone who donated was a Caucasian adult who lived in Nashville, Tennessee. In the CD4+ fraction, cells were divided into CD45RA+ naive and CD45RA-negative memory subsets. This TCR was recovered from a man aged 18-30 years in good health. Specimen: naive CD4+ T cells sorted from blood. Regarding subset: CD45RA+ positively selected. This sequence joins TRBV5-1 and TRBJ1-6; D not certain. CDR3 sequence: CASSLGRGDNWDSPLHF. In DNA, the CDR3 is TGCGCCAGCAGCTTGGGCCGGGGTGACAATTGGGATTCACCCCTCCACTTT. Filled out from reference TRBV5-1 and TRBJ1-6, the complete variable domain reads KAGVTQTPRYLIKTRGQQVTLSCSPISGHRSVSWYQQTPGQGLQFLFEYFSETQRNKGNFPGRFSGRQFSNSRSEMNVSTLELGDSALYLCASSLGRGDNWDSPLHFGNGTRLTVT.